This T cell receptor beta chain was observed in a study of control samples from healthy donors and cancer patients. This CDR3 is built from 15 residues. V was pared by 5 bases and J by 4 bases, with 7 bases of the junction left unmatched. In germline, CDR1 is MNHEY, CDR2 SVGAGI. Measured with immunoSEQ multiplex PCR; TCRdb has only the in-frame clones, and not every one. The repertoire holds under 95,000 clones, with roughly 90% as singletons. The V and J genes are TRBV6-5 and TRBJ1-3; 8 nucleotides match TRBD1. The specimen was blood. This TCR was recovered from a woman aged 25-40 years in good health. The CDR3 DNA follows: TGTGCCAGCAGTACCCAGGGGGCGAGGGGAAACACCATATATTTT. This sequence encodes CASSTQGARGNTIYF.